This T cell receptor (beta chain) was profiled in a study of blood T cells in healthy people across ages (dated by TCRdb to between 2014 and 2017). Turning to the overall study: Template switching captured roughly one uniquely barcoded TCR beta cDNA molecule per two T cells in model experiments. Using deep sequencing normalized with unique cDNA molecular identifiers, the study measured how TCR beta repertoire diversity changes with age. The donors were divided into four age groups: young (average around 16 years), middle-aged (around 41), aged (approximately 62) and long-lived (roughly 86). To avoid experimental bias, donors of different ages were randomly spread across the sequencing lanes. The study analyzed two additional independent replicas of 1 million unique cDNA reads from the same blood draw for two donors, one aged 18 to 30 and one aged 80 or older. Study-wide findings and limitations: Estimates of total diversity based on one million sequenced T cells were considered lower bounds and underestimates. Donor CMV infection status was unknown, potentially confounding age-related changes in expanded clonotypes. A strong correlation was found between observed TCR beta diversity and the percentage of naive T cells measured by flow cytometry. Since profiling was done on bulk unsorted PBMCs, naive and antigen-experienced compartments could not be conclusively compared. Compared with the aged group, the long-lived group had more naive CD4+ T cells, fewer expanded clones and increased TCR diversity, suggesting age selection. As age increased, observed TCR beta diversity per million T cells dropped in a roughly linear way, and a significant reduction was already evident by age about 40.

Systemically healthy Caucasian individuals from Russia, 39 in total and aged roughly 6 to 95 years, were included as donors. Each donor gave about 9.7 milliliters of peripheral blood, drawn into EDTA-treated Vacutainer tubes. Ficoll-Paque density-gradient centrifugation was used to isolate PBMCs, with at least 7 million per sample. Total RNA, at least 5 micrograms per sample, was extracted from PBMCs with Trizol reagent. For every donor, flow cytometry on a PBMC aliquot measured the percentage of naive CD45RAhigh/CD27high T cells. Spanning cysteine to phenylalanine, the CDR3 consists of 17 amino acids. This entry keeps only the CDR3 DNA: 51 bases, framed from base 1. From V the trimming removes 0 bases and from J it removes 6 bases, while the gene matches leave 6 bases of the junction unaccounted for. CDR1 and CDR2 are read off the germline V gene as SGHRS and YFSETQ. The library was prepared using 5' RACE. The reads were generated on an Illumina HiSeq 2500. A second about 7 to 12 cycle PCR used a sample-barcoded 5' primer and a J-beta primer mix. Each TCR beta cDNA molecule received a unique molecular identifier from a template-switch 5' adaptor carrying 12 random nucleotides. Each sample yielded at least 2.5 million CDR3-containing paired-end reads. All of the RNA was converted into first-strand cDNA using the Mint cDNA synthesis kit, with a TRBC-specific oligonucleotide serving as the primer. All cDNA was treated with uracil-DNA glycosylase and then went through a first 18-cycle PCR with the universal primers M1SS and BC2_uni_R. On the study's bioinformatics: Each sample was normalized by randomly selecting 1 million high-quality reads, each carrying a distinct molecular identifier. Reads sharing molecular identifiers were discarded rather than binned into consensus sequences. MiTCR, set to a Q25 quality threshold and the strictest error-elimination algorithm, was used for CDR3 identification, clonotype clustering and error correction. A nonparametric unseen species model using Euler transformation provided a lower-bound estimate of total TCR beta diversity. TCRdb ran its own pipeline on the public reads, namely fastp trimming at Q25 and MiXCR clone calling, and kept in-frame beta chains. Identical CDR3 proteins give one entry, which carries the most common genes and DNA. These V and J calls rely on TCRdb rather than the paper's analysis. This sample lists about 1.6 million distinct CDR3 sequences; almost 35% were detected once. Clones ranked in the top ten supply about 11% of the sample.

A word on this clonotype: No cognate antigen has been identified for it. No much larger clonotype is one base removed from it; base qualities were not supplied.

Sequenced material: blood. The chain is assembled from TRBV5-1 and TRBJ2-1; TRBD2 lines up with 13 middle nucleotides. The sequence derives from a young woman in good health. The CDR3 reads CASSLALLAGGSNEQFF. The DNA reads TGCGCCAGCAGCTTGGCGCTACTAGCGGGAGGGAGCAATGAGCAGTTCTTC.